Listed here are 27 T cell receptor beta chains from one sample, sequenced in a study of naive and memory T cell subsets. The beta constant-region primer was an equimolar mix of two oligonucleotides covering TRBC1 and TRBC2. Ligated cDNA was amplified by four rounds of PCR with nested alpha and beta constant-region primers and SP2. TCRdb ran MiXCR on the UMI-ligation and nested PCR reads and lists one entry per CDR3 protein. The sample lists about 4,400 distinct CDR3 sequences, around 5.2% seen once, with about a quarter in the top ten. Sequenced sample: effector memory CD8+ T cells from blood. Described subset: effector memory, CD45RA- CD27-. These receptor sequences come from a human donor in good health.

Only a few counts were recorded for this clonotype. The CDR3 loop reads CASSLRPMGQGDRQPQHF. For the CDR3, the DNA is TGTGCCAGCAGTCTGCGGCCCATGGGACAGGGGGACCGGCAGCCCCAGCATTTT. The chain carries TRBV27 and TRBJ1-5; TRBD1 aligns across 11 bases. This CDR3 spans 18 amino acids. Losses at the gene ends were 5 bases for V and 7 bases for J; bases not matched to a gene: 16. Per germline, CDR1 MNHEY and CDR2 SMNVEV (reference sequence).

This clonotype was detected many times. The CDR3 DNA sequence: TGTGCCAGCAGTTACCGACAGTCCAATGAGCAGTTCTTC. Translation: CASSYRQSNEQFF. The chain is built from TRBV6-5 and TRBJ2-1, with D tentatively TRBD1 (5 bases). The V gene lost 2 bases and the J gene lost 6 bases, with 8 bases spanning the gap. The CDR3 is 13 amino acids. Germline assignment: CDR1 MNHEY and CDR2 SVGAGI.

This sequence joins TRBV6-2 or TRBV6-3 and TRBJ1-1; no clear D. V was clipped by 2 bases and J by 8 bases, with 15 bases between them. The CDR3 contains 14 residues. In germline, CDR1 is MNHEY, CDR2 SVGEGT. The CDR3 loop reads CASSYPGWEIEAFF. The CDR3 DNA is TGTGCCAGCAGTTACCCGGGTTGGGAGATAGAAGCTTTCTTT.

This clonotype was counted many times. The CDR3 DNA follows: TGTGCCAGCAGTTATCTAGTGACAGATACGCAGTATTTT. Amino acid sequence: CASSYLVTDTQYF. The chain links TRBV6-2 or TRBV6-3 to TRBJ2-3; D remains unclear. Germline V gene lookup returns CDR1 MNHEY and CDR2 SVGEGT. Trimming pared 3 bases from V and 3 bases from J, leaving 7 bases between. The CDR3 totals 13 residues.

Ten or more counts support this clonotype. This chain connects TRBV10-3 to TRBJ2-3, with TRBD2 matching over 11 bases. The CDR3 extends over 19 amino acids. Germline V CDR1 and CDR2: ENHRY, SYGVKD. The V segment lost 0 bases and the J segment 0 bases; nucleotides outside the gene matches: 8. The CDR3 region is CAISESGTSGEPSTDTQYF. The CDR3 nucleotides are TGTGCCATCAGTGAGTCGGGGACTAGCGGAGAGCCTAGCACAGATACGCAGTATTTT.

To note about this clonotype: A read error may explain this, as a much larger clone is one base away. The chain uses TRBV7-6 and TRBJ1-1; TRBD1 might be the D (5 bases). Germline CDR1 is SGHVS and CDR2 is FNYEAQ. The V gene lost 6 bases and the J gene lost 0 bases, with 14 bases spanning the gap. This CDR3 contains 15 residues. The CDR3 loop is CASRSDKGLNTEAFF. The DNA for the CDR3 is TGTGCCAGCAGATCGGACAAGGGGTTGAACACTGAAGCTTTCTTT.

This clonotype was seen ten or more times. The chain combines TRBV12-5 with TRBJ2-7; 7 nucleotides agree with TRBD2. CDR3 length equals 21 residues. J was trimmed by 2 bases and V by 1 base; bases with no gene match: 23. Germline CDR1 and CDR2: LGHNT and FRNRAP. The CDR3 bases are TGTGCTAGTGGTTTGGAGACCTCATTTGGGGGGGTTCAAAACCTCACCTACGAGCAGTACTTC. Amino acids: CASGLETSFGGVQNLTYEQYF.

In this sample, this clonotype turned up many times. As DNA, the CDR3 is TGTGCCAGCAGCCCGAGTATAGGGTTTGGCTACGAGCAGTACTTC. Its protein is CASSPSIGFGYEQYF. The chain couples TRBV9 to TRBJ2-7; D gene uncertain. The CDR3 runs to 15 residues. Trimming removed 4 bases from V and 3 bases from J, with 17 bases in between. CDR1 and CDR2 from the germline V gene are SGDLS and YYNGEE.

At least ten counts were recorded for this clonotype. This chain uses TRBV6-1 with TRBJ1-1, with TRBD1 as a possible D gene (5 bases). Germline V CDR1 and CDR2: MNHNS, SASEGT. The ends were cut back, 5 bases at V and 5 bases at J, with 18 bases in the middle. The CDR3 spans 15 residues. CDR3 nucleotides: TGTGCCAGCAGTCCCGGTGTCACCGGGGGAACTGAAGCTTTCTTT. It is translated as CASSPGVTGGTEAFF.

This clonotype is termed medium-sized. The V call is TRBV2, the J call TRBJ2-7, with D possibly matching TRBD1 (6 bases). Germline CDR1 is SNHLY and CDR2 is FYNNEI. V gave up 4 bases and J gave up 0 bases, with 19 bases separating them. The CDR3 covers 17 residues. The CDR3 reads CASSVSRKGDISYEQYF. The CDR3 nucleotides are TGTGCCAGCAGTGTTTCGAGAAAGGGGGACATCTCCTACGAGCAGTACTTC.

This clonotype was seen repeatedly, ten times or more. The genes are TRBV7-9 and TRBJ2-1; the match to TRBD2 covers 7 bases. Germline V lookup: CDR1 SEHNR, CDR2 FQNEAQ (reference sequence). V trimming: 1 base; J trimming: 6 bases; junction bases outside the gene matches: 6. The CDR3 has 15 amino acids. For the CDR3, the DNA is TGTGCCAGCAGCTTAGAAGGACTAGTCGGCAATGAGCAGTTCTTC. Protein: CASSLEGLVGNEQFF.

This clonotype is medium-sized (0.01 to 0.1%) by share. The DNA for the CDR3 is TGTGCCAGCAGTGCCCGACAGGACTACAATGAGCAGTTCTTC. Translating gives CASSARQDYNEQFF. This chain joins TRBV6-4 and TRBJ2-1; D may be TRBD1 (6 bases). The CDR3 length is 14 residues. V lost 4 bases and J 3 bases, leaving 10 bases between the germline ends. Germline values: CDR1 MRHNA, CDR2 SNTAGT.

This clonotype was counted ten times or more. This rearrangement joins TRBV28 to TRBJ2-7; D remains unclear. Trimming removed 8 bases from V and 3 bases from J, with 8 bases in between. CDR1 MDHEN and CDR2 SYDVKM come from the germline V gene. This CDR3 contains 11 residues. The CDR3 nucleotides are TGTGCCAGCTCAGTTGTCTACGAGCAGTACTTC. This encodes CASSVVYEQYF.

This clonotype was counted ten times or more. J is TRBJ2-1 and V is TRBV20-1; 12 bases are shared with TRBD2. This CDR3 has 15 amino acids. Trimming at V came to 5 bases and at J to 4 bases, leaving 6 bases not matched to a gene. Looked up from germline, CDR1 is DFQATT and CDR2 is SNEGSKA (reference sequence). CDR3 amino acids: CSAPNGLAGYNEQFF. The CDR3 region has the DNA TGCAGTGCTCCCAATGGACTAGCGGGGTACAATGAGCAGTTCTTC.

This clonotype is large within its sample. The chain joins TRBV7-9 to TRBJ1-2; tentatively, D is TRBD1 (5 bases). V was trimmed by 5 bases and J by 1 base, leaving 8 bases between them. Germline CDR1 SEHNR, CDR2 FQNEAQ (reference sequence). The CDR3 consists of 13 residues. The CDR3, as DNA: TGTGCCAGCAGCGCAGGGCTTAACTATGGCTACACCTTC. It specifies CASSAGLNYGYTF.

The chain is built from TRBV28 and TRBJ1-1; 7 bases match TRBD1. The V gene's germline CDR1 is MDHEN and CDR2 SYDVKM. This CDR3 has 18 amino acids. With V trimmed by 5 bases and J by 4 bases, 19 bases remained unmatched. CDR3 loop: CASSPNMGGRGGVTEAFF. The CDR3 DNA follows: TGTGCCAGCAGTCCTAATATGGGGGGGAGAGGGGGCGTCACTGAAGCTTTCTTT.

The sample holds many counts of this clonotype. CDR3 DNA: TGTGCCAGCAGTGAAGCCGCCGGGACGTACAATGAGCAGTTCTTC. Translation: CASSEAAGTYNEQFF. The V call is TRBV6-1, the J call TRBJ2-1; D could derive from TRBD1 or TRBD2 (5 bases each). The germline gives CDR1 MNHNS, CDR2 SASEGT. The CDR3 is made up of 15 amino acids. V lost 0 bases and J lost 4, with 10 bases in between.

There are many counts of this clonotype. The CDR3 DNA reads TGTGCCAGCAGTTTCGCAGGGCCTGAAGCTTTCTTT. Encoded protein: CASSFAGPEAFF. The chain combines TRBV12-3 or TRBV12-4 with TRBJ1-1; D might be TRBD1 (5 bases). V shed 3 bases and J shed 6 bases, with 8 bases lying between them. There are 12 residues in the CDR3.

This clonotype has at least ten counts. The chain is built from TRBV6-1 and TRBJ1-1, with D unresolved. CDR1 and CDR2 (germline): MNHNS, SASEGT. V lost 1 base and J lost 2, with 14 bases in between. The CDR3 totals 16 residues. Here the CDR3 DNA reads TGTGCCAGCAGTGAAGAGGAGGCGCGAGGAAACACTGAAGCTTTCTTT. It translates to CASSEEEARGNTEAFF.

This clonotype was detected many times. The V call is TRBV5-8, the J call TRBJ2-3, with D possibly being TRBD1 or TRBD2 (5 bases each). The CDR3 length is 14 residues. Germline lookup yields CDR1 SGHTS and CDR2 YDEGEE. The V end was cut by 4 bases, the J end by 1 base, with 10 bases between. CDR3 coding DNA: TGTGCCAGCAGCGGAGGACACGGCACAGATACGCAGTATTTT. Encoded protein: CASSGGHGTDTQYF.

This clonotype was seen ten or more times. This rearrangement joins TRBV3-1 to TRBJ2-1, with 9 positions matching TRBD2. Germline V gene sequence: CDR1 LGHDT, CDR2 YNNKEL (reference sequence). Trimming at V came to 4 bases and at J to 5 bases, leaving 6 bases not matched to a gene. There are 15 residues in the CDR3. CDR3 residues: CASSRMAGGHNEQFF. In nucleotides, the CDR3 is TGTGCCAGCAGCCGCATGGCGGGAGGGCACAATGAGCAGTTCTTC.

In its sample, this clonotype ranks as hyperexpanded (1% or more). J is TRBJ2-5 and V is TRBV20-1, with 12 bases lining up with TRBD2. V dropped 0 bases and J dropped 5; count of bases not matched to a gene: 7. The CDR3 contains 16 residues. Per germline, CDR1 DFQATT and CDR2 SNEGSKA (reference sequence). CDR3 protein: CSARDRLAGEIETQYF. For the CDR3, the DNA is TGCAGTGCTAGAGATCGACTAGCGGGAGAGATTGAGACCCAGTACTTC.

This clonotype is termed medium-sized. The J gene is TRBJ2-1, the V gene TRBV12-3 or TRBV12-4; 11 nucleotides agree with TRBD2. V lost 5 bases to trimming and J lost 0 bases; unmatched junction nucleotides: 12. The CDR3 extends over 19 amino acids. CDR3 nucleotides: TGTGCCAGCAGTGAGACCCACCGGACTAGCGGGTCCTCCTACAATGAGCAGTTCTTC. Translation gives CASSETHRTSGSSYNEQFF.

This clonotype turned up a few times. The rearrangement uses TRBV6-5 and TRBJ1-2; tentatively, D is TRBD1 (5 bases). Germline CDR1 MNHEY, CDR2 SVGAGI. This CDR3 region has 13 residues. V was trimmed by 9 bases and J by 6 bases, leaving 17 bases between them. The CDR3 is CASRDVMADGYTF. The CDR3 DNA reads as TGTGCCAGTCGGGACGTAATGGCCGATGGCTACACCTTC.

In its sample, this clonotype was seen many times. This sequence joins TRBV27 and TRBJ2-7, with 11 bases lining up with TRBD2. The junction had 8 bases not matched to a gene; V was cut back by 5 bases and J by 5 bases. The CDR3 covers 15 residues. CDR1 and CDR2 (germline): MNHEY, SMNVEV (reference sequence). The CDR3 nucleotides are TGTGCCAGCAGTCCAGAGACTAGCGGGAAAAACGAGCAGTACTTC. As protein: CASSPETSGKNEQYF.

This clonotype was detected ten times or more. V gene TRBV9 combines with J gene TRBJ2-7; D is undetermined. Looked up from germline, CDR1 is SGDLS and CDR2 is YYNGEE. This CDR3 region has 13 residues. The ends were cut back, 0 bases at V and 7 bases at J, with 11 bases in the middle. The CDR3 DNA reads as TGTGCCAGCAGCGTAGGTCAGGCTGGGGAGCAGTACTTC. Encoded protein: CASSVGQAGEQYF.

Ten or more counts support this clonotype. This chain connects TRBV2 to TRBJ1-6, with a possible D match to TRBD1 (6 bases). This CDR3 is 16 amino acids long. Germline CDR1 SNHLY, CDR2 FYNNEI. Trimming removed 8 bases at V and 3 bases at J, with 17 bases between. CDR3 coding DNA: TGTGCCAGCTACCCATGGAACAGGGACTATAATTCACCCCTCCACTTT. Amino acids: CASYPWNRDYNSPLHF.